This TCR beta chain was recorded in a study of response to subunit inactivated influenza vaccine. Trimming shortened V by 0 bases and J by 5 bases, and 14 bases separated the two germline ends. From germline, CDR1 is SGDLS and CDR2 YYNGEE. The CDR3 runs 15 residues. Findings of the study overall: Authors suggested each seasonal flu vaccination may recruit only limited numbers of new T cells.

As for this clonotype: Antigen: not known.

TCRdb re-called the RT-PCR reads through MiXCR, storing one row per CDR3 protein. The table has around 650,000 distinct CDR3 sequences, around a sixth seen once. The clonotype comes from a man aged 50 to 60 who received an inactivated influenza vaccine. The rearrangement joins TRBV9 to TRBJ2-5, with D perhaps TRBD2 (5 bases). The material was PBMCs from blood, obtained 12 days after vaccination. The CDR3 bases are TGTGCCAGCAGCGTAGGAGGGAGAGGGAAGGAGACCCAGTACTTC. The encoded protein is CASSVGGRGKETQYF.